A selection of T cell receptor beta chains follows, all from one sample in a study of technical replicates of blood from a handful of donors. Repertoires were generated with immunoSEQ multiplex PCR, while TCRdb's copy carries only in-frame clones and drops some. The sample has about 98,000 clones, approximately 94% seen once. Sequenced input: T cells isolated from PBMCs. Every receptor here comes from a human donor in good health. CDR3s include the opening cysteine and the closing phenylalanine or tryptophan. Each record gives: D gene, V gene, clone size, J gene, CDR3 protein, CDR3 DNA. The D gene is left open where the match is weak. The listing skips clone size in some rows; elsewhere it reads once, few, many or a size class.

d_gene: .
v_gene: TRBV2
abundance: .
j_gene: TRBJ1-2
CDR3aa: CASAGQIYGYTF
CDR3nt: TGTGCCAGCGCCGGACAGATCTATGGCTACACCTTC

d_gene: .
v_gene: TRBV5-8
abundance: .
j_gene: TRBJ2-5
CDR3aa: CASSLFVPQETQYF
CDR3nt: TGTGCCAGCAGCTTGTTTGTCCCACAAGAGACCCAGTACTTC

d_gene: .
v_gene: TRBV27
abundance: .
j_gene: TRBJ2-5
CDR3aa: CASSFLWAGQETQYF
CDR3nt: TGTGCCAGCAGCTTTCTATGGGCCGGACAAGAGACCCAGTACTTC

d_gene: .
v_gene: TRBV11-2
abundance: .
j_gene: TRBJ2-7
CDR3aa: CASSLVSGSGILREQYF
CDR3nt: TGTGCCAGCAGCTTAGTTAGTGGTAGCGGCATCCTACGAGAGCAGTACTTC

d_gene: TRBD1
v_gene: TRBV18
abundance: .
j_gene: TRBJ1-5
CDR3aa: CASSGTGGVWGQPQHF
CDR3nt: TGTGCCAGCTCAGGGACAGGGGGCGTATGGGGTCAGCCCCAGCATTTT

d_gene: .
v_gene: TRBV5-1
abundance: .
j_gene: TRBJ1-2
CDR3aa: CASSSWEGRGYGYTF
CDR3nt: TGCGCCAGCAGTTCCTGGGAGGGACGGGGCTATGGCTACACCTTC

d_gene: .
v_gene: TRBV30
abundance: .
j_gene: TRBJ1-2
CDR3aa: CAWIRGSDYGYTF
CDR3nt: TGTGCCTGGATCCGGGGTTCGGACTATGGCTACACCTTC

d_gene: .
v_gene: TRBV28
abundance: .
j_gene: TRBJ2-1
CDR3aa: CASNSGNEQFF
CDR3nt: TGTGCCAGCAACTCCGGGAATGAGCAGTTCTTC

d_gene: TRBD2
v_gene: TRBV11-3
abundance: .
j_gene: TRBJ2-1
CDR3aa: CASSQSGAYNEQFF
CDR3nt: TGTGCCAGCAGCCAAAGCGGGGCCTACAATGAGCAGTTCTTC

d_gene: TRBD1
v_gene: TRBV14
abundance: .
j_gene: TRBJ2-5
CDR3aa: CASGPGTVYQETQYF
CDR3nt: TGTGCCAGCGGACCCGGGACAGTGTACCAAGAGACCCAGTACTTC

d_gene: TRBD1
v_gene: TRBV5-1
abundance: .
j_gene: TRBJ1-1
CDR3aa: CASSLTGEYTEAFF
CDR3nt: TGCGCCAGCAGCTTGACAGGGGAGTACACTGAAGCTTTCTTT

d_gene: .
v_gene: TRBV27
abundance: once
j_gene: TRBJ1-2
CDR3aa: CASSLRGGRASYTF
CDR3nt: TGTGCCAGCAGTTTACGAGGCGGCAGGGCCAGCTACACCTTC

d_gene: TRBD1
v_gene: TRBV2
abundance: .
j_gene: TRBJ1-5
CDR3aa: CASGDSHNQPQHF
CDR3nt: TGTGCCAGTGGGGACAGCCACAATCAGCCCCAGCATTTT

d_gene: TRBD1
v_gene: TRBV6-5
abundance: .
j_gene: TRBJ1-5
CDR3aa: CASSPLDRGDQPQHF
CDR3nt: TGTGCCAGCAGTCCGCTGGACAGGGGAGATCAGCCCCAGCATTTT

d_gene: TRBD1
v_gene: TRBV7-8
abundance: .
j_gene: TRBJ1-5
CDR3aa: CASSTKGPKGAYSNQPQHF
CDR3nt: TGTGCCAGCAGCACTAAGGGCCCGAAGGGGGCCTATAGCAATCAGCCCCAGCATTTT

d_gene: .
v_gene: TRBV6-1
abundance: .
j_gene: TRBJ2-7
CDR3aa: CASSEYPTGLYEQYF
CDR3nt: TGTGCCAGCAGTGAATACCCGACAGGTCTCTACGAGCAGTACTTC

d_gene: TRBD1
v_gene: TRBV5-8
abundance: .
j_gene: TRBJ1-1
CDR3aa: CASSLGQGRREAFF
CDR3nt: TGTGCCAGCAGCCTTGGACAGGGGAGGAGGGAAGCTTTCTTT

d_gene: TRBD1
v_gene: TRBV19
abundance: .
j_gene: TRBJ1-2
CDR3aa: CASSPPHRGDGYTF
CDR3nt: TGTGCCAGTAGCCCCCCGCACAGGGGAGATGGCTACACCTTC

d_gene: TRBD1
v_gene: TRBV5-1
abundance: .
j_gene: TRBJ1-1
CDR3aa: CASSAGTGAFF
CDR3nt: TGCGCCAGCAGCGCTGGGACAGGCGCTTTCTTT

d_gene: TRBD1
v_gene: TRBV7-9
abundance: .
j_gene: TRBJ2-1
CDR3aa: CASSSIDRVAYNEQFF
CDR3nt: TGTGCCAGCAGCTCAATAGACAGGGTGGCATACAATGAGCAGTTCTTC

d_gene: .
v_gene: TRBV28
abundance: .
j_gene: TRBJ1-1
CDR3aa: CASRDTLNTEAFF
CDR3nt: TGTGCCAGCAGGGACACACTGAACACTGAAGCTTTCTTT

d_gene: .
v_gene: TRBV25-1
abundance: .
j_gene: TRBJ2-7
CDR3aa: CASSELGRGTASYEQYF
CDR3nt: TGTGCCAGCAGTGAATTGGGAAGGGGGACGGCCTCCTACGAGCAGTACTTC

d_gene: .
v_gene: TRBV7-9
abundance: .
j_gene: TRBJ1-1
CDR3aa: CASSLSGAPSTEAFF
CDR3nt: TGTGCCAGCAGCTTGTCTGGGGCTCCTTCAACTGAAGCTTTCTTT

d_gene: .
v_gene: TRBV5-4
abundance: .
j_gene: TRBJ2-7
CDR3aa: CASSLRGTLYEQYF
CDR3nt: TGTGCCAGCAGCCTACGCGGGACCCTCTACGAGCAGTACTTC

d_gene: .
v_gene: TRBV7-6
abundance: .
j_gene: TRBJ1-3
CDR3aa: CASSPEGVASVRSGNTIYF
CDR3nt: TGTGCCAGCAGCCCCGAGGGGGTGGCATCAGTTCGCTCTGGAAACACCATATATTTT

d_gene: TRBD1
v_gene: TRBV7-9
abundance: .
j_gene: TRBJ2-7
CDR3aa: CASSLGPGTGKFYEQYF
CDR3nt: TGTGCCAGCAGCTTGGGGCCCGGGACAGGCAAATTCTACGAGCAGTACTTC

d_gene: TRBD1
v_gene: TRBV28
abundance: .
j_gene: TRBJ1-5
CDR3aa: CASSQMDRGQPQHF
CDR3nt: TGTGCCAGCAGCCAAATGGACAGGGGTCAGCCCCAGCATTTT

d_gene: .
v_gene: TRBV28
abundance: .
j_gene: TRBJ2-1
CDR3aa: CASSLNGLEEGRYNEQFF
CDR3nt: TGTGCCAGCAGTTTAAATGGATTGGAGGAGGGTCGGTACAATGAGCAGTTCTTC

d_gene: .
v_gene: TRBV19
abundance: .
j_gene: TRBJ1-4
CDR3aa: CASSIPHADYNEKLFF
CDR3nt: TGTGCCAGTAGTATCCCCCACGCGGACTATAATGAAAAACTGTTTTTT

d_gene: TRBD2
v_gene: TRBV19
abundance: .
j_gene: TRBJ2-6
CDR3aa: CASSIWGGSGANVLTF
CDR3nt: TGTGCCAGTAGTATTTGGGGGGGCTCTGGGGCCAACGTCCTGACTTTC

d_gene: TRBD1
v_gene: TRBV27
abundance: .
j_gene: TRBJ1-6
CDR3aa: CASSLIQGDHSPLHF
CDR3nt: TGTGCCAGCAGTTTAATTCAGGGGGACCATTCACCCCTCCACTTT

d_gene: .
v_gene: TRBV6-5
abundance: .
j_gene: TRBJ1-5
CDR3aa: CASSLQGGSNQPQHF
CDR3nt: TGTGCCAGCAGCTTACAGGGTGGGAGCAATCAGCCCCAGCATTTT

d_gene: .
v_gene: TRBV7-2
abundance: .
j_gene: TRBJ1-2
CDR3aa: CASSFNSAGYTF
CDR3nt: TGTGCCAGCAGCTTTAACTCCGCTGGCTACACCTTC

d_gene: TRBD2
v_gene: TRBV14
abundance: once
j_gene: TRBJ2-1
CDR3aa: CASSLAGSSYNEQFF
CDR3nt: TGTGCCAGCAGCCTAGCGGGGAGCTCCTACAATGAGCAGTTCTTC

d_gene: .
v_gene: TRBV6-6
abundance: .
j_gene: TRBJ1-1
CDR3aa: CASRTDSAAFF
CDR3nt: TGTGCCAGCAGAACAGATTCCGCAGCTTTCTTT

d_gene: TRBD1
v_gene: TRBV29-1
abundance: .
j_gene: TRBJ1-1
CDR3aa: CSVVGDRGPEAFF
CDR3nt: TGCAGCGTTGTGGGGGACAGGGGCCCTGAAGCTTTCTTT

d_gene: .
v_gene: TRBV30
abundance: .
j_gene: TRBJ1-2
CDR3aa: CAWSVGQGDGYTF
CDR3nt: TGTGCCTGGAGTGTAGGGCAGGGCGACGGCTACACCTTC

d_gene: TRBD1
v_gene: TRBV28
abundance: .
j_gene: TRBJ1-5
CDR3aa: CASSPGGAGNQPQHF
CDR3nt: TGTGCCAGCAGTCCAGGGGGCGCGGGCAATCAGCCCCAGCATTTT

d_gene: .
v_gene: TRBV2
abundance: .
j_gene: TRBJ2-1
CDR3aa: CASSGLDSYNEQFF
CDR3nt: TGTGCCAGCAGTGGGTTAGACTCCTACAATGAGCAGTTCTTC

d_gene: .
v_gene: TRBV27
abundance: once
j_gene: TRBJ1-1
CDR3aa: CASSLSVLLTAEAFF
CDR3nt: TGTGCCAGCAGTTTATCAGTCCTGTTGACAGCCGAAGCTTTCTTT

d_gene: .
v_gene: TRBV5-5
abundance: .
j_gene: TRBJ1-1
CDR3aa: CASSLEQMNTEAFF
CDR3nt: TGTGCCAGCAGCTTGGAACAAATGAACACTGAAGCTTTCTTT

d_gene: .
v_gene: TRBV28
abundance: .
j_gene: TRBJ2-7
CDR3aa: CASYNSGDSYEQYF
CDR3nt: TGTGCCAGCTACAATAGCGGTGATTCCTACGAGCAGTACTTC

d_gene: .
v_gene: TRBV10-2
abundance: .
j_gene: TRBJ2-5
CDR3aa: CASSDPRGTQYF
CDR3nt: TGCGCCAGCAGTGACCCCAGGGGGACCCAGTACTTC

d_gene: TRBD2
v_gene: TRBV5-6
abundance: .
j_gene: TRBJ2-1
CDR3aa: CASSGGTSGHYNEQFF
CDR3nt: TGTGCCAGCAGCGGCGGGACTAGCGGTCACTACAATGAGCAGTTCTTC

d_gene: .
v_gene: TRBV27
abundance: once
j_gene: TRBJ2-7
CDR3aa: CASSLSGHRAQPYEQYF
CDR3nt: TGTGCCAGCAGTTTATCCGGTCACCGTGCCCAACCCTACGAGCAGTACTTC

d_gene: .
v_gene: TRBV18
abundance: .
j_gene: TRBJ2-7
CDR3aa: CASSPWGRTRKTYEQYF
CDR3nt: TGTGCCAGCTCACCATGGGGAAGGACTCGGAAAACCTACGAGCAGTACTTC

d_gene: TRBD1
v_gene: TRBV18
abundance: .
j_gene: TRBJ1-1
CDR3aa: CASSPPGQEAFF
CDR3nt: TGTGCCAGCTCACCACCGGGACAGGAAGCTTTCTTT

d_gene: .
v_gene: TRBV7-6
abundance: .
j_gene: TRBJ2-3
CDR3aa: CASSLAGADTQYF
CDR3nt: TGTGCCAGCAGCTTAGCCGGGGCAGATACGCAGTATTTT